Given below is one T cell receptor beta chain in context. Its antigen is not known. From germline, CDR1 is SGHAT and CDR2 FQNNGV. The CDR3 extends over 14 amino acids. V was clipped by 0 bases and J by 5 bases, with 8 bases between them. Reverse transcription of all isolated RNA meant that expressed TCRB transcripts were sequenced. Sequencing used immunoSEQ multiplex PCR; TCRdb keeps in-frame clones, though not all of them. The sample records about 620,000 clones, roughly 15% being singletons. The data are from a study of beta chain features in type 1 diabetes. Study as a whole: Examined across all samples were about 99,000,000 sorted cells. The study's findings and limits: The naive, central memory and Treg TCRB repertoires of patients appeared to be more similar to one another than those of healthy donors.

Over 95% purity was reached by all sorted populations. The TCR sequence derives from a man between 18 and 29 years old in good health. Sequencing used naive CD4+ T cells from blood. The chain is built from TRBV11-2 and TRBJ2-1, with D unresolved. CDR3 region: CASSLDHKNNEQFF. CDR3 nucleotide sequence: TGTGCCAGCAGCTTAGATCACAAGAACAATGAGCAGTTCTTC.